The rows below give T cell receptor beta chains drawn from one sample of a study of blood T cell repertoires in COVID-19. TCRdb's table, derived via immunoSEQ multiplex PCR, lists solely in-frame clones and lacks some. The table includes some 390,000 clones, over 75% detected once. The specimen was peripheral blood. These receptor sequences come from a woman aged 55-69 years with COVID-19, enrolled during active disease. Both conserved end residues are part of each CDR3. A D gene is named only where the DNA matches it firmly. Size is stated for part of the rows, as once, few or many counts, or as a class when the clone is expanded.

>TRBJ2-1|TRBD2|-|TRBV4-2
TGTGCCAGCAGCCAAGATCCTCCTAGCGGGGGGGCTTGGAATGAGCAGTTCTTC
CASSQDPPSGGAWNEQFF
>TRBJ1-2|-|-|TRBV5-6
TGTGCCAGCAGCTGGGCCGCCTATGGCTACACCTTC
CASSWAAYGYTF
>TRBJ2-5|TRBD2|-|TRBV9
TGTGCCAGCAGCGTAGGACTAGCGGGGGTGGAGACCCAGTACTTC
CASSVGLAGVETQYF
>TRBJ2-5|-|once|TRBV7-2
TGTGCCAGCAGCTTGAGGGACCAAGAGACCCAGTACTTC
CASSLRDQETQYF
>TRBJ2-7|TRBD1|once|TRBV12-3/TRBV12-4
TGTGCCAGCAGTTCCCAGGGGGCGCGCGAGCAGTACTTC
CASSSQGAREQYF
>TRBJ1-6|TRBD1|-|TRBV28
TGTGCCAGCAGCCCCGGGACAGGGGATTCACCCCTCCACTTT
CASSPGTGDSPLHF
>TRBJ2-5|TRBD1|-|TRBV7-2
TGTGCCAGCAGCTCCCCTAAAAGGACAGGGAACCGAGAGACCCAGTACTTC
CASSSPKRTGNRETQYF
>TRBJ2-3|TRBD1|-|TRBV29-1
TGCAGCGTTGATAACAGGGGAGGCACAGATACGCAGTATTTT
CSVDNRGGTDTQYF
>TRBJ1-2|-|-|TRBV6-5
TGTGCCAGCATCAGCGGGGTCCGCGGCTACACCTTC
CASISGVRGYTF
>TRBJ1-4|TRBD1|-|TRBV5-8
TGTGCCAGCAGCGAGGGACAGGGCGGCGAAAAACTGTTTTTT
CASSEGQGGEKLFF
>TRBJ2-3|-|-|TRBV5-6
TGTGCCAGCAGCTTGGGTACAGGGCAGCGGACAGATACGCAGTATTTT
CASSLGTGQRTDTQYF
>TRBJ2-7|-|-|TRBV10-3
TGTGCCATCCAGGGGGGCGCGCTCGAGCAGTACTTC
CAIQGGALEQYF
>TRBJ1-2|TRBD1|-|TRBV7-3
TGTGCCAGCAGCTTGACAGGGGTCGGGAACTATGGCTACACCTTC
CASSLTGVGNYGYTF
>TRBJ1-6|TRBD1|-|TRBV27
TGTGCCAGCAGTTACGGACAGGGCCGGGGACCCCTCCACTTT
CASSYGQGRGPLHF
>TRBJ2-7|TRBD1|-|TRBV18
TGTGCCAGCCGGGGACAGGGGATGGAAGAGCAGTACTTC
CASRGQGMEEQYF